The present T cell receptor beta chain was sequenced within a study of control samples from healthy donors and cancer patients. Sequencing used immunoSEQ multiplex PCR; TCRdb keeps in-frame clones, though not all of them. In the table there are roughly 180,000 clones, more than 85% of which are singletons. This receptor was taken from a woman in her forties in good health. Source material: blood.

The CDR3 loop reads CASSAESYGYTF. CDR3 coding DNA: TGTGCCAGCAGCGCAGAGAGCTATGGCTACACCTTC. The chain joins TRBV9 to TRBJ1-2; D unclear. Trimming removed 3 bases at V and 4 bases at J, with 7 bases between. The CDR3 length is 12 residues. Germline-derived CDR1 and CDR2 are SGDLS and YYNGEE.